The clone carrying this T cell receptor beta chain appeared once. The sample originates from a study of blood T cell repertoires in COVID-19. Unmatched junction bases numbered 14, after V lost 1 base and J lost 8 bases. The CDR3 totals 17 residues. Germline values: CDR1 SGDLS, CDR2 YYNGEE. The repertoire was sequenced with immunoSEQ multiplex PCR; TCRdb's copy has only in-frame clones and lacks some. The profile shows a few hundred thousand clones, roughly nine tenths of them singletons. A Seattle source enrolled patients during active infection and followed them longitudinally. Sequences were obtained from peripheral blood. The chain is built from TRBV9 and TRBJ2-4; 8 nucleotides match TRBD2. This receptor was taken from a woman aged 25 to 39 with COVID-19, enrolled during active disease. The CDR3 nucleotides are TGTGCCAGCAGCGTAAGCGGGGGTTGGGACTTTATGGACATTCAGTACTTC. Translated, it gives CASSVSGGWDFMDIQYF.